This is a list of T cell receptor beta chains from one sample in a study of blood T cell repertoires in COVID-19. This table comes from immunoSEQ multiplex PCR, and its TCRdb copy is limited to in-frame clones, with some not included. The sample lists more than 350,000 clones, 85% to 90% occurring once. The material sequenced was PBMCs or T cells enriched from blood (not recorded which). The source of these receptors is a man between 18 and 35 years old who had recovered from COVID-19. Each CDR3 is given without its conserved first and last residue.

>13|TRBJ2-5|TRBV19
ASSNPGQGRETQY
>13|TRBJ1-2|TRBV2
ASSDKGDIYRGYT
>12|TRBJ1-5|TRBV23-1
ASSQNRLNQPQH
>9|TRBJ2-1|TRBV12-3/TRBV12-4
ASSLRGEQF
>14|TRBJ1-5|TRBV6-1
ASSESQGRVGQPQH
>12|TRBJ1-5|TRBV5-1
ASSLVTGDQPQH
>14|TRBJ1-5|TRBV28
ASSLEVWRGNQPQH
>14|TRBJ2-2|TRBV28
ASSPHGQGKTGELF
>15|TRBJ1-2|TRBV7-9
ASSLSAGAVFFYGYT
>13|TRBJ2-2|TRBV5-6
ASSLDSLYTGELF
>13|TRBJ1-5|TRBV7-6
ASSLGGGINQPQH
>15|TRBJ1-1|TRBV9
ASSVEGVPPLGTEAF
>14|TRBJ1-5|TRBV9
ASSDYGGFLDQPQH
>12|TRBJ1-2|TRBV5-1
ASRYRVQDYGYT
>11|TRBJ2-7|TRBV4-1
ASARAPQEEQY
>8|TRBJ1-1|TRBV6-5
ASRDRGAF
>15|TRBJ2-2|TRBV11-2
ASSLGLAGGRTGELF